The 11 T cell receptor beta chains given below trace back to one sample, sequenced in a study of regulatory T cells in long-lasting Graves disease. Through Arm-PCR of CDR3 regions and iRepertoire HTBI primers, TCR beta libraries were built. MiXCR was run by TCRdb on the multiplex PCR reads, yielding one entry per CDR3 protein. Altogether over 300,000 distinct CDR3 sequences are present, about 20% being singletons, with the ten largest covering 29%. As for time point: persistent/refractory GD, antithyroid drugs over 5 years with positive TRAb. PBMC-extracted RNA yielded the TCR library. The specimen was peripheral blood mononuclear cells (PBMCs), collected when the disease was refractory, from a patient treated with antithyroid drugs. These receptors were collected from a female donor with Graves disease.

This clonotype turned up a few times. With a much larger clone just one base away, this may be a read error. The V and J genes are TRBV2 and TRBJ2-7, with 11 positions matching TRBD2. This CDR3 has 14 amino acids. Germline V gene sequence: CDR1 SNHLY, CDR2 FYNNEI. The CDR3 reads CVSRAGTSGYEQYF. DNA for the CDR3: TGTGTCAGCAGGGCCGGGACTAGCGGCTACGAGCAGTACTTC.

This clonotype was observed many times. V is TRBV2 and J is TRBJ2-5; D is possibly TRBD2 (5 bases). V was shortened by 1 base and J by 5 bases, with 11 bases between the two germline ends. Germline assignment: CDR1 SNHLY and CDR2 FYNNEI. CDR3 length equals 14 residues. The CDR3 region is CASSEGDTRETQYF. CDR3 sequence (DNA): TGTGCCAGCAGTGAAGGGGATACTAGGGAGACCCAGTACTTC.

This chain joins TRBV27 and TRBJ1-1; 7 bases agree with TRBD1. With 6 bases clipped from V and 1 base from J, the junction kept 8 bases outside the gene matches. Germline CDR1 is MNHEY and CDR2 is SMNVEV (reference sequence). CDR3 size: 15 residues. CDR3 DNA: TGTGCCAGCAGCGGCCAGGGGGGGTCGAACACTGAAGCTTTCTTT. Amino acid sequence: CASSGQGGSNTEAFF.

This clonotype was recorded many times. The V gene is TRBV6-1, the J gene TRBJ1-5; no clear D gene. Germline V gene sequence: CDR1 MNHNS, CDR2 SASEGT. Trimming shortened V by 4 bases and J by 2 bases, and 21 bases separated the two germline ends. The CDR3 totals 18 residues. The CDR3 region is CASSGAPGPLSGNQPQHF. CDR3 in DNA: TGTGCCAGCAGTGGAGCCCCCGGGCCGTTGTCTGGCAATCAGCCCCAGCATTTT.

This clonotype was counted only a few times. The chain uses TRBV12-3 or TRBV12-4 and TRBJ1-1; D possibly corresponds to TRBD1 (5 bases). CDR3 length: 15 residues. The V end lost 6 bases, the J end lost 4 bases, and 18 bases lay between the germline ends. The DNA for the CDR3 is TGTGCCAGCAGACCCGCGGGCCAGGGACTCACTGAAGCTTTCTTT. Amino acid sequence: CASRPAGQGLTEAFF.

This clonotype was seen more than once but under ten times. The CDR3: CASSSQTGMTYEQYF. Written as DNA, the CDR3 is TGTGCCAGCAGCTCTCAGACAGGGATGACCTACGAGCAGTACTTC. The chain uses TRBV5-6 and TRBJ2-7; 7 bases align to TRBD1. The CDR3 totals 15 residues. V lost 3 bases to trimming and J lost 2 bases; unmatched junction nucleotides: 8. Germline lookup yields CDR1 SGHDT and CDR2 YYEEEE.

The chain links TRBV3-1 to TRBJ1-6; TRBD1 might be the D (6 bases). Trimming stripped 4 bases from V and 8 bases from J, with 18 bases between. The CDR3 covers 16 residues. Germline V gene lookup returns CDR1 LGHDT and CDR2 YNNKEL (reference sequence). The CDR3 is CASSLLSAGDDSPLHF. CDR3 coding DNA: TGTGCCAGCAGCCTACTATCAGCAGGGGATGATTCACCCCTCCACTTT.

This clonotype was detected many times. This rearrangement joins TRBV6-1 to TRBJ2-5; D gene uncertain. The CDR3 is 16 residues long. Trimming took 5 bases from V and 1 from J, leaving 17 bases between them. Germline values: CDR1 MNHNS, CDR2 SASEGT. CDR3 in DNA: TGTGCCAGCAGTAACCTCGGTGTTAGCCGCCAAGAGACCCAGTACTTC. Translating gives CASSNLGVSRQETQYF.

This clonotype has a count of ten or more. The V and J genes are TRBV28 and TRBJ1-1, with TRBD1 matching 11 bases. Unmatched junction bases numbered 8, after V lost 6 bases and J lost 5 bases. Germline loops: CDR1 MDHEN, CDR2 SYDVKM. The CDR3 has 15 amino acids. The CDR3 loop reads CASSYWDRGRTEAFF. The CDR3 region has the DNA TGTGCCAGCAGCTATTGGGACAGGGGGAGAACTGAAGCTTTCTTT.

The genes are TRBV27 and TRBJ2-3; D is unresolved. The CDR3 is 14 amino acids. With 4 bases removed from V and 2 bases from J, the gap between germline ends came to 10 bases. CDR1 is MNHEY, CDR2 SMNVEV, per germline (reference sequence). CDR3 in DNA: TGTGCCAGCAGTTGGGGAAGAGACACAGATACGCAGTATTTT. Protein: CASSWGRDTDTQYF.

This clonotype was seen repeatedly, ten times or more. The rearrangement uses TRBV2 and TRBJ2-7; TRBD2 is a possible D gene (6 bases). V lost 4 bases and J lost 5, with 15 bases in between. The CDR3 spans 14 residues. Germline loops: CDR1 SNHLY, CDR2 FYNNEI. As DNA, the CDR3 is TGTGCCAGCAGTGTGAGTCGGGAGTACCACGAGCAGTACTTC. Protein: CASSVSREYHEQYF.